A single T cell receptor (beta chain) is shown here with its context. Its specificity is not known. The germline CDR1 and CDR2 sequences are MDHEN and SYDVKM. V dropped 5 bases and J dropped 4; count of bases not matched to a gene: 7. This CDR3 contains 15 residues. This sample was included in a study of a mutant IDH1 vaccine in newly diagnosed glioma. Study results and limitations: Vaccine-induced responses were seen in around 93% of patients, spanning several MHC alleles.

Only in-frame clones appear in the TCRdb table, and some are missing; sequencing was by immunoSEQ multiplex PCR. The sample includes 120,000 or so clones, about four fifths of them seen just once. Stated time point: week 11, during vaccination. Doses consisted of 300 ug of mutant IDH1 20-mer peptide each, paired with topical imiquimod. In every donor, the tumor was a new WHO grade 3 or 4 IDH1-mutant, ATRX-lost astrocytoma. The receptor was isolated from a man between 35 and 55 years old with glioma. The gene calls are TRBV28 and TRBJ2-3; 9 bases fit TRBD1. The specimen was PBMCs, collected from a glioma patient whose treatment included an IDH1 peptide vaccine. In DNA form, the CDR3 reads TGTGCCAGCAGTAGTCCCGGGACAGGGTCAGATACGCAGTATTTT. Its protein is CASSSPGTGSDTQYF.